This record looks at one T cell receptor beta chain sequence and its context. Its antigen is unknown. Constant-segment primers and 5'RACE yielded cDNA libraries for TCR alpha and TCR beta, each carrying sample barcodes and UMIs. MiXCR, run by TCRdb on the 5' RACE reads, gives a single entry per CDR3 protein. The sample includes some 450,000 distinct CDR3 sequences, around 20% of them seen just once. V was pared by 6 bases and J by 0 bases, with 7 bases of the junction left unmatched. This CDR3 has 15 residues. The data were obtained in a study of T-cell memory formation after mild COVID-19. General observations from the study: Mainly CM and EM harbored the contracting CD4+ clones; mainly EMRA harbored the CD8+ ones. CD4/CD8 balance characterized clones contracting day 15 to 85, and CD4+ skew characterized later expanders. Clonal second-wave expansions that peaked on day 37 had unconfirmed SARS-CoV-2 specificity.

V is TRBV12-3 or TRBV12-4 and J is TRBJ1-1, with TRBD1 matching 7 bases. The TCR sequence derives from an adult woman who had mild COVID-19 (a few samples of this study predate the infection). Cell type and time point are not known. The specimen sequenced was PBMCs or a T cell subset sorted from them (not recorded which). The CDR3 nucleotides are TGTGCCAGCAGCTCTGACAGGGCCATGAACACTGAAGCTTTCTTT. Protein sequence: CASSSDRAMNTEAFF.